This TCR beta chain was identified in a study of blood T cell repertoires in COVID-19. Study information: Acute and convalescent COVID-19 samples came from the United States, Italy and Spain. The analysed material was cDNA or gDNA that came from T cells, B-cell-depleted T cells, or PBMCs.

V shed 6 bases, J shed 0 bases, and the junction held 6 bases outside the gene matches. Germline CDR1 and CDR2: MNHNY and SVGAGI (reference sequence). This CDR3 contains 16 residues. Authors' analysis steps: Amplifying reference gene primers gave estimates of nucleated cell counts. Data came from immunoSEQ multiplex PCR; TCRdb stores just in-frame clones and leaves some out. The DNA gave D and trimming, while V, J and clone size come from that table. The sample holds a few hundred thousand clones, 90% seen once. The V and J genes are TRBV6-6 and TRBJ2-7; 12 positions agree with TRBD2. This receptor was obtained from a woman aged 60-70 years with COVID-19, enrolled during active disease. Sequencing input: peripheral blood. The CDR3: CASRPPTSGGSYEQYF. As DNA, the CDR3 is TGTGCCAGCAGACCCCCGACTAGCGGGGGCTCCTACGAGCAGTACTTC.